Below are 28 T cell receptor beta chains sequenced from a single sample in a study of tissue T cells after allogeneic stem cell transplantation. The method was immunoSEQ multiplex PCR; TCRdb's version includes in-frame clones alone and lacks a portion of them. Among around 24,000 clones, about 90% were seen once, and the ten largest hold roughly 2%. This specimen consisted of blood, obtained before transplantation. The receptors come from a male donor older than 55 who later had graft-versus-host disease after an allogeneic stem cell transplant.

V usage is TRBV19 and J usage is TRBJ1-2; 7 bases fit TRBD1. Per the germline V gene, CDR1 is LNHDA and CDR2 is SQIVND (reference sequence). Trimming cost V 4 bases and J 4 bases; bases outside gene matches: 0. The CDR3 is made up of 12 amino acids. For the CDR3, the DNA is TGTGCCAGTAGTACAGGGGGCTATGGCTACACCTTC. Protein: CASSTGGYGYTF.

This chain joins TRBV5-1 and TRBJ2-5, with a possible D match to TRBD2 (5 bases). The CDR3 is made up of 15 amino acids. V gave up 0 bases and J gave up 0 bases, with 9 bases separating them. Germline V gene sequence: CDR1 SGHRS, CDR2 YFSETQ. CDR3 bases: TGCGCCAGCAGCTTGGCGGCCGGGGACCAAGAGACCCAGTACTTC. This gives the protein CASSLAAGDQETQYF.

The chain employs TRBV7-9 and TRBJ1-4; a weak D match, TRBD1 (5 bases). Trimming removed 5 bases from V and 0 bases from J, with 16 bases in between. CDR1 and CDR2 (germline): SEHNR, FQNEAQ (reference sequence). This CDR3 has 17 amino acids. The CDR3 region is CASSRGTTAATNEKLFF. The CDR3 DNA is TGTGCCAGCAGCCGGGGAACGACAGCCGCAACTAATGAAAAACTGTTTTTT.

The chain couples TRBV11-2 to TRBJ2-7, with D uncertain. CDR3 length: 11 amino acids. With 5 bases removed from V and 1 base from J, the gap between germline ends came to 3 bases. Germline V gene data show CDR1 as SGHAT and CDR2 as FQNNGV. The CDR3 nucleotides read TGTGCCAGCAGCCAATCCTACGAGCAGTACTTC. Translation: CASSQSYEQYF.

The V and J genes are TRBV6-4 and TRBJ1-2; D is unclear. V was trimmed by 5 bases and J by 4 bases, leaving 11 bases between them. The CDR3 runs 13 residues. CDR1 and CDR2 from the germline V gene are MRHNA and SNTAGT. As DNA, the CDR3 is TGTGCCAGCAGTACCGAGGCGGGCTATGGCTACACCTTC. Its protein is CASSTEAGYGYTF.

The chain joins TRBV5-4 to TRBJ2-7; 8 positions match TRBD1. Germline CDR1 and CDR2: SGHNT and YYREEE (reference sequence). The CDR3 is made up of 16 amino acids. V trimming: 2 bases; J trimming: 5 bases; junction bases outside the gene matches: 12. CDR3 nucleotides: TGTGCCAGCAGCTTTAGCTCCGGACAGGGAAGGAACGAGCAGTACTTC. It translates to CASSFSSGQGRNEQYF. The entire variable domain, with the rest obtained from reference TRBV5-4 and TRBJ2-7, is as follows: ETGVTQSPTHLIKTRGQQVTLRCSSQSGHNTVSWYQQALGQGPQFIFQYYREEENGRGNFPPRFSGLQFPNYSSELNVNALELDDSALYLCASSFSSGQGRNEQYFGPGTRLTVT.

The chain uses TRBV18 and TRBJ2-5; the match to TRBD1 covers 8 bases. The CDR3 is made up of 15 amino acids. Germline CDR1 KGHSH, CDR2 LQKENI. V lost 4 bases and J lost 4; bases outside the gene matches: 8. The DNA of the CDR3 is TGTGCCAGCTCACTCGGGACAGGAAGGCCAGAGACCCAGTACTTC. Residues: CASSLGTGRPETQYF.

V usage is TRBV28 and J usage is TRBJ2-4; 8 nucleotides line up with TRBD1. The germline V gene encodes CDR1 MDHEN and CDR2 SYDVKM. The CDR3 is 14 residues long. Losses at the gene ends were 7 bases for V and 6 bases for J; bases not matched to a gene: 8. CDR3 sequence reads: CASTESRGPNIQYF. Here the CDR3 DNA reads TGTGCCAGCACCGAGAGCAGGGGGCCAAACATTCAGTACTTC. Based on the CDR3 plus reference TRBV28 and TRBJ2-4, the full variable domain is DVKVTQSSRYLVKRTGEKVFLECVQDMDHENMFWYRQDPGLGLRLIYFSYDVKMKEKGDIPEGYSVSREKKERFSLILESASTNQTSMYLCASTESRGPNIQYFGAGTRLSVL.

DNA for the CDR3: TGTGCCAGCAGCCCGTCCACGACAGGTGAGGGGGAGACCCAGTACTTC. Protein: CASSPSTTGEGETQYF. V gene TRBV3-1 (or the pseudogene TRBV3-2) combines with J gene TRBJ2-5, with D possibly matching TRBD1 (6 bases). This CDR3 contains 16 residues. Germline V gene lookup returns CDR1 LGHDT and CDR2 YNNKEL (reference sequence). Deletions cut 4 bases from V and 5 bases from J, with 20 bases between.

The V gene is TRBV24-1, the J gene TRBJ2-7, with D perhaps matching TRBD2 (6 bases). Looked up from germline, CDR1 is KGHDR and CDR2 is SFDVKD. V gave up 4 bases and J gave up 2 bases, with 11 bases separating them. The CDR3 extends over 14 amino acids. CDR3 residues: CATSESGLPYEQYF. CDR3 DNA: TGTGCCACCAGTGAGTCGGGACTGCCCTACGAGCAGTACTTC.

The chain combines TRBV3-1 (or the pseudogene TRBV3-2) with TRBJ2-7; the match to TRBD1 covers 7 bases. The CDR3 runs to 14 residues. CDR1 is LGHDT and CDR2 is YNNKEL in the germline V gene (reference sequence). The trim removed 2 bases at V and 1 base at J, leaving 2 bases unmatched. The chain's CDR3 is CASSQNRGSYEQYF. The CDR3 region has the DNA TGTGCCAGCAGCCAAAACAGGGGTTCCTACGAGCAGTACTTC.

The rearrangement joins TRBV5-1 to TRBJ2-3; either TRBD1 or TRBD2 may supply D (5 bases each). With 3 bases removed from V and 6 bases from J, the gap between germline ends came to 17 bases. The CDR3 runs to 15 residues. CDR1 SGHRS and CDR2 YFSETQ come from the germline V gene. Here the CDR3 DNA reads TGCGCCAGCAGCTACGGGACCAAAACGGCGGATACGCAGTATTTT. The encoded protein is CASSYGTKTADTQYF.

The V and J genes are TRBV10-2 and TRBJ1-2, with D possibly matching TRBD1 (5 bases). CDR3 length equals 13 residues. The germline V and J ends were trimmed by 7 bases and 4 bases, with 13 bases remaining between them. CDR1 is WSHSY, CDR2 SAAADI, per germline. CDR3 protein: CASTLGVGYGYTF. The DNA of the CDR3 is TGCGCCAGCACCCTGGGGGTGGGCTATGGCTACACCTTC.

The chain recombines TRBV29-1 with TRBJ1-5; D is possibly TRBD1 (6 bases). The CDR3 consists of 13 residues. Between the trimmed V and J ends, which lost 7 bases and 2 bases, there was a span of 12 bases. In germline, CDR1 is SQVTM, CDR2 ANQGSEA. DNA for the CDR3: TGCAGCGAGGGGGGGGGTCGCAATCAGCCCCAGCATTTT. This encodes CSEGGGRNQPQHF.

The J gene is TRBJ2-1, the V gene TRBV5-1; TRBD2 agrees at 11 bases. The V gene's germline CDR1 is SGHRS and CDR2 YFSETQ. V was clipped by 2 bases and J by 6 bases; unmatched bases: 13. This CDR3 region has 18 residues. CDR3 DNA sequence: TGCGCCAGCAGCTTTATCCCTACGAGACTAGCGGGGTCCAATGAGCAGTTCTTC. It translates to CASSFIPTRLAGSNEQFF.

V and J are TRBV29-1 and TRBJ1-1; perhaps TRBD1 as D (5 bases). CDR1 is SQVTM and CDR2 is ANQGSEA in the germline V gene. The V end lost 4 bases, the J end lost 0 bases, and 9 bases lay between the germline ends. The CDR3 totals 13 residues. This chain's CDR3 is CSVGSTVNTEAFF. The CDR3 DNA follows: TGCAGCGTTGGGTCGACAGTGAACACTGAAGCTTTCTTT.

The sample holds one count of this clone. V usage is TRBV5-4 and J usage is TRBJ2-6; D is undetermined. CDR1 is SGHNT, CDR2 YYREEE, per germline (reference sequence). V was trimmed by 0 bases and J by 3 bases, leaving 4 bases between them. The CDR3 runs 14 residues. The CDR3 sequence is CASSLADGANVLTF. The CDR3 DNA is TGTGCCAGCAGCTTGGCGGATGGGGCCAACGTCCTGACTTTC.

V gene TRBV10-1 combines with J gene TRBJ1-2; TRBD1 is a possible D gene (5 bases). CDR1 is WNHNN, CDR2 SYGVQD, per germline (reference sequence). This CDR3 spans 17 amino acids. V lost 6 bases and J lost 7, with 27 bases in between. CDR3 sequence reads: CASSDSWDARSAGGYTF. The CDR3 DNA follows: TGCGCCAGCAGCGACAGCTGGGACGCCCGGTCGGCTGGTGGCTACACCTTC.

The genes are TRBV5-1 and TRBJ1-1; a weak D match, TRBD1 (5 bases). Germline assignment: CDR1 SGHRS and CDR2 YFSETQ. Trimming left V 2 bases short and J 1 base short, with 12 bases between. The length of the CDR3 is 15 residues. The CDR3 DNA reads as TGCGCCAGCAGCTTTTCGGGGGGGAGGAACACTGAAGCTTTCTTT. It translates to CASSFSGGRNTEAFF.

The CDR3 sequence is CASSLLEGGYNEQFF. The CDR3 nucleotides read TGCGCCAGCAGCTTGTTGGAGGGTGGGTACAATGAGCAGTTCTTC. The chain is built from TRBV5-1 and TRBJ2-1; a possible D gene is TRBD2 (6 bases). Germline CDR1 reads SGHRS; CDR2 reads YFSETQ. This CDR3 has 15 residues. The ends were cut back, 1 base at V and 4 bases at J, with 12 bases in the middle.

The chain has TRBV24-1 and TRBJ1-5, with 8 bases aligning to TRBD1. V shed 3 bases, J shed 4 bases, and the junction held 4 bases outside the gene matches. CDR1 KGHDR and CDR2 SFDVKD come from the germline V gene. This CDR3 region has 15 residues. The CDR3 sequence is CATSDPGQGNQPQHF. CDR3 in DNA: TGTGCCACCAGTGATCCCGGACAGGGAAATCAGCCCCAGCATTTT.

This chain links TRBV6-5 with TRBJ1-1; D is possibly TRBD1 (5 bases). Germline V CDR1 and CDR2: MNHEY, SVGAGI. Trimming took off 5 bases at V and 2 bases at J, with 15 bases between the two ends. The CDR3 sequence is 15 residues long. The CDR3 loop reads CASSPGPHQNTEAFF. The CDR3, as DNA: TGTGCCAGCAGTCCGGGACCTCACCAAAACACTGAAGCTTTCTTT.

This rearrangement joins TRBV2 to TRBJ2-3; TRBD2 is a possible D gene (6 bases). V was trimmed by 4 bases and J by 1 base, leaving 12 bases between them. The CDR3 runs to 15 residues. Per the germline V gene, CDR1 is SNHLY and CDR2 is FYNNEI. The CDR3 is CASSALGGGTDTQYF. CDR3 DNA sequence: TGTGCCAGCAGTGCGTTGGGCGGGGGCACAGATACGCAGTATTTT.

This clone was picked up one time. CDR3 in amino acids: CASSPARGNTEAFF. The DNA of the CDR3 is TGTGCCAGCTCACCAGCCAGGGGGAACACTGAAGCTTTCTTT. The rearrangement links TRBV18 to TRBJ1-1; tentative D call: TRBD1 (6 bases). The germline gives CDR1 KGHSH, CDR2 LQKENI. V lost 2 bases and J 1 base, leaving 8 bases between the germline ends. This CDR3 spans 14 amino acids.

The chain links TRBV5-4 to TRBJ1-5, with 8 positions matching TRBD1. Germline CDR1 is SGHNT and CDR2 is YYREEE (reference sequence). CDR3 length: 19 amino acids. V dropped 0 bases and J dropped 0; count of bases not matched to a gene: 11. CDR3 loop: CASSLERTGRFYSNQPQHF. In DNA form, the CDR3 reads TGTGCCAGCAGCTTGGAGAGGACAGGGCGTTTTTATAGCAATCAGCCCCAGCATTTT. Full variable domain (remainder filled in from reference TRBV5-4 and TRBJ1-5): ETGVTQSPTHLIKTRGQQVTLRCSSQSGHNTVSWYQQALGQGPQFIFQYYREEENGRGNFPPRFSGLQFPNYSSELNVNALELDDSALYLCASSLERTGRFYSNQPQHFGDGTRLSIL.

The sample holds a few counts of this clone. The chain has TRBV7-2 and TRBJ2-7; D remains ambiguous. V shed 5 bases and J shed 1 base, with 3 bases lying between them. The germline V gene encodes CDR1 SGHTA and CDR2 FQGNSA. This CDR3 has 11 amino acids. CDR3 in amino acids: CASSLSYEQYF. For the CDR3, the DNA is TGTGCCAGCAGCCTTTCCTACGAGCAGTACTTC.

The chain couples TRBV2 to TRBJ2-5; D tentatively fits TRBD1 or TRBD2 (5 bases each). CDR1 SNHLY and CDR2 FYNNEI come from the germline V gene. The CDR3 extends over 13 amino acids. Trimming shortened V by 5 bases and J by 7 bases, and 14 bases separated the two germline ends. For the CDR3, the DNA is TGTGCCAGCAGTTCTCGGACTGGGGGGACCCAGTACTTC. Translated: CASSSRTGGTQYF. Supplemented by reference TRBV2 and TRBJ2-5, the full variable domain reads EPEVTQTPSHQVTQMGQEVILRCVPISNHLYFYWYRQILGQKVEFLVSFYNNEISEKSEIFDDQFSVERPDGSNFTLKIRSTKLEDSAMYFCASSSRTGGTQYFGPGTRLLVL.

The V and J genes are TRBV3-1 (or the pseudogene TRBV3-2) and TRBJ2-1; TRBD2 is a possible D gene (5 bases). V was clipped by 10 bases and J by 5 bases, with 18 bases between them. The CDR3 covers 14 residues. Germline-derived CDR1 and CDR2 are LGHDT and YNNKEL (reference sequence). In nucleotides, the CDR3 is TGTGCCACCCGCCACGGACTCCAAAACAATGAGCAGTTCTTC. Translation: CATRHGLQNNEQFF.